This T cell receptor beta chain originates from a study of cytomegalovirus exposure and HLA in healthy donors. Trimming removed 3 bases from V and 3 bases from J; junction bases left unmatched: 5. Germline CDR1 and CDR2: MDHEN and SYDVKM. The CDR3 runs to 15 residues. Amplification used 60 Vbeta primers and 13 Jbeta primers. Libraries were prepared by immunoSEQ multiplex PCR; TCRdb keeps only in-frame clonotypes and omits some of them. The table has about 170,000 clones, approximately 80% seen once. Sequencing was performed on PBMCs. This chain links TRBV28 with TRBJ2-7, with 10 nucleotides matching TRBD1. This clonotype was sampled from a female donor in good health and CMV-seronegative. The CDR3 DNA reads TGTGCCAGCAGTTTTTCCGGGACAGGGGACTACGAGCAGTACTTC. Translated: CASSFSGTGDYEQYF.